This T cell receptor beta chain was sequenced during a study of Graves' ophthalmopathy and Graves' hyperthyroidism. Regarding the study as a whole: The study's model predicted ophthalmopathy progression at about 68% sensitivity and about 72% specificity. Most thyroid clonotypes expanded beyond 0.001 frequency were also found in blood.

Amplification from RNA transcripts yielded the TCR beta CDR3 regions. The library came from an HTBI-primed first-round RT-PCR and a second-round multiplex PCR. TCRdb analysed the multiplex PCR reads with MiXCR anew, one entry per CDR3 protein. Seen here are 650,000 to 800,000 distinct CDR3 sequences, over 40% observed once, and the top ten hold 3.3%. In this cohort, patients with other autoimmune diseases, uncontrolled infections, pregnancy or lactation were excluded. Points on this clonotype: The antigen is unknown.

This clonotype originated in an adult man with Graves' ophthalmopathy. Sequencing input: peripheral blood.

The chain's CDR3 is CSVESSSGEGTEAFF. The CDR3 coding sequence is TGCAGCGTTGAATCGTCTAGCGGGGAGGGCACTGAAGCTTTCTTT. The rearrangement uses TRBV29-1 and TRBJ1-1; D is unclear. Germline V gene sequence: CDR1 SQVTM, CDR2 ANQGSEA. This CDR3 has 15 residues. V gave up 2 bases and J gave up 4 bases, with 17 bases separating them.